This TCR beta chain comes out of a study of radiotherapy plus CTLA-4 blockade in lung cancer. Libraries were prepared by immunoSEQ multiplex PCR; TCRdb keeps only in-frame clonotypes and omits some of them. The sample lists approximately 85,000 clones, approximately 80% occurring once. Looked up from germline, CDR1 is SGHAT and CDR2 is FQNNGV. The CDR3 consists of 13 residues. Germline trimming cut 5 bases from V and 7 bases from J; bases unmatched to any gene: 7. The specimen was peripheral blood, collected from a patient treated with radiotherapy plus ipilimumab. This TCR was recovered from a human donor with non-small cell lung cancer that progressed on radiotherapy plus ipilimumab. V and J are TRBV11-2 and TRBJ1-2; TRBD1 matches at 7 bases. The CDR3 loop reads CASSRRGPLGYTF. In DNA form, the CDR3 reads TGTGCCAGCAGCCGGAGGGGGCCACTTGGCTACACCTTC.